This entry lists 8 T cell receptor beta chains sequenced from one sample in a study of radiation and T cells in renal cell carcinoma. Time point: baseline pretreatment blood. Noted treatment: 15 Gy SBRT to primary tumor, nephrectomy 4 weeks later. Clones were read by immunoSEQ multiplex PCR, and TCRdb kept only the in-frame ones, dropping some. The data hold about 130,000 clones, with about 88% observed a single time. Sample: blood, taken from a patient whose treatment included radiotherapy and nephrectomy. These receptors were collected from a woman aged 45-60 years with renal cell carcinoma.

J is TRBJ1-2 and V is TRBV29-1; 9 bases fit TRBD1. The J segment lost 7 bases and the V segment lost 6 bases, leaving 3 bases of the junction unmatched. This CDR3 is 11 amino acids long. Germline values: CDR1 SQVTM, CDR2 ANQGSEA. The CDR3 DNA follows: TGCAGCGTCAAGACAGGGGGTGGCTACACCTTC. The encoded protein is CSVKTGGGYTF. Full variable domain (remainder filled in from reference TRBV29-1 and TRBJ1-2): SAVISQKPSRDICQRGTSLTIQCQVDSQVTMMFWYRQQPGQSLTLIATANQGSEATYESGFVIDKFPISRPNLTFSTLTVSNMSPEDSSIYLCSVKTGGGYTFGSGTRLTVV.

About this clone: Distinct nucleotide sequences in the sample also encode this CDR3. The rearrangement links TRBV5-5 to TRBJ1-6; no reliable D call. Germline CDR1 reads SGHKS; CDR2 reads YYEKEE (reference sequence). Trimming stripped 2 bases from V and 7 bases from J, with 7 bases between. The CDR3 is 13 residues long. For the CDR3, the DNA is TGTGCCAGCAGCTTAGGCGGGAATTCACCCCTCCACTTT. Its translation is CASSLGGNSPLHF.

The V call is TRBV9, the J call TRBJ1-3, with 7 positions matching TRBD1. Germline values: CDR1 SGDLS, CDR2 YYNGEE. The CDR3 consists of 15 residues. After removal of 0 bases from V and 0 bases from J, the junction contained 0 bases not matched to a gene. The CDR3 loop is CASSVGDSSGNTIYF. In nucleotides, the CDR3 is TGTGCCAGCAGCGTAGGGGACAGCTCTGGAAACACCATATATTTT.

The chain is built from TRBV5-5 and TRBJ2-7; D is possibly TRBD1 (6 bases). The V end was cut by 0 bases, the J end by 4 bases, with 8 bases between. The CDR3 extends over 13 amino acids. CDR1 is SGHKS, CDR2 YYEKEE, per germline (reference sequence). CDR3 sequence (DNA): TGTGCCAGCAGCTTGGCCCAGGGGTACGAGCAGTACTTC. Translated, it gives CASSLAQGYEQYF.

The CDR3: CASSQVGASGGNEQFF. In nucleotides, the CDR3 is TGCGCCAGCAGCCAGGTCGGGGCTAGCGGGGGAAATGAGCAGTTCTTC. This chain links TRBV4-1 with TRBJ2-1; the match to TRBD2 covers 10 bases. The CDR3 runs to 16 residues. CDR1 is MGHRA and CDR2 is YSYEKL in the germline V gene. With V trimmed by 3 bases and J by 7 bases, 9 bases remained unmatched.

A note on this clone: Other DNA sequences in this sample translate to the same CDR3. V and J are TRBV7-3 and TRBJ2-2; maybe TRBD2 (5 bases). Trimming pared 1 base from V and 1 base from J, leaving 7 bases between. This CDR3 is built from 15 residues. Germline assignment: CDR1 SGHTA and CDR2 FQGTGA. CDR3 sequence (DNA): TGTGCCAGCAGCTTAAGTGGAGGGAACACCGGGGAGCTGTTTTTT. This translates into CASSLSGGNTGELFF.

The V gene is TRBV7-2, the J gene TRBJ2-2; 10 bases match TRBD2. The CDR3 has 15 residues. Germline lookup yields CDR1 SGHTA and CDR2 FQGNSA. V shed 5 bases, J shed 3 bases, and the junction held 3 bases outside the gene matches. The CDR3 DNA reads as TGTGCCAGCAGCCGACTAGCGGGCCACACCGGGGAGCTGTTTTTT. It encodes CASSRLAGHTGELFF.

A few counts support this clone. CDR3: CAIKGRGDTEAFF. The CDR3 DNA follows: TGTGCCATAAAGGGCAGGGGCGACACTGAAGCTTTCTTT. J is TRBJ1-1 and V is TRBV10-3, with D possibly being TRBD1 (6 bases). V lost 9 bases and J 3 bases, leaving 14 bases between the germline ends. CDR3 length equals 13 residues. In germline, CDR1 is ENHRY, CDR2 SYGVKD.